This T cell receptor (beta chain) is from a study of cytomegalovirus exposure and HLA in healthy donors. Study observations and caveats: Among TCR sequences, most were rare, though some public TCRs appeared in many donors. With high specificity and sensitivity, the classifier reportedly diagnosed cytomegalovirus status.

A remark on this clone: Its target is not known.

Clones were sequenced by immunoSEQ multiplex PCR, and TCRdb holds only the in-frame ones, with some missing. The table records approximately 210,000 clones, around 90% of them present only once. Per germline, CDR1 WNHNN and CDR2 SYGVQD (reference sequence). The CDR3 contains 14 residues. With 3 bases clipped from V and 5 bases from J, the junction kept 3 bases outside the gene matches. The receptor was isolated from a woman between 18 and 29 years old in good health and CMV-seronegative. The sequenced sample was PBMCs. The rearrangement links TRBV10-1 to TRBJ2-7; 11 bases match TRBD1. DNA for the CDR3: TGCGCCAGCAGTGAAAGGACAGGGGGCAACGAGCAGTACTTC. It translates to CASSERTGGNEQYF.